The clone carrying this T cell receptor (beta chain) was found many times. Its antigen is not identified. This specimen comes from a study of CD8+CD57+ T cells in acquired aplastic anemia. About the study: The mean DNA yield obtained from sorted CD4+ and CD8+ cells came to 3 to 3.5 ug. General observations from the study: Patients and controls were not found to differ significantly in CD8+ Simpson's diversity. Around 27 was the count of CD8+ CDR3 sequences that patients shared with controls.

V shed 5 bases and J 2 bases; nucleotides not matched to a gene: 3. The CDR3 totals 14 residues. CDR1 and CDR2 from the germline V gene are DFQATT and SNEGSKA (reference sequence). TCR beta VDJ and CDR3 profiling used genomic DNA as template. TCRdb re-called the reads with MiXCR, one entry per CDR3 protein. The sample lists roughly 240,000 distinct CDR3 sequences, around 45% occurring once. An expansion of CD8+CD57+ cells by flow cytometry had been shown in patients chosen for sequencing. A severe acquired aplastic anemia diagnosis applied to all patients. The sample taken for sequencing was sorted CD4+, CD8+, or CD8+CD57+ T cells (not recorded which) from PBMCs. This receptor was obtained from a human donor with aplastic anemia. The chain has TRBV20-1 and TRBJ2-5; 12 nucleotides agree with TRBD2. The CDR3 DNA reads TGCAGTGCTCGCGGACTAGCGGGGCAAGAGACCCAGTACTTC. Its protein product is CSARGLAGQETQYF.